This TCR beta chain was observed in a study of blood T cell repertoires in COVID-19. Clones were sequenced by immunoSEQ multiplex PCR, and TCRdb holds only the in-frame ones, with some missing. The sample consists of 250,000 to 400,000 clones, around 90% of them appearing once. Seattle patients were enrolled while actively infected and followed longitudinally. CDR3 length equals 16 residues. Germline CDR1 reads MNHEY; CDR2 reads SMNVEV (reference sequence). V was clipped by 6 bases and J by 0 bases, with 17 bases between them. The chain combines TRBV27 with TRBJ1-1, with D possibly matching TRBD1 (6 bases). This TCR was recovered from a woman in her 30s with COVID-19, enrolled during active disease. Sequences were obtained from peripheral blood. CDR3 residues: CASSPTRGAMNTEAFF. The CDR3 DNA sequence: TGTGCCAGCAGCCCAACCCGGGGGGCCATGAACACTGAAGCTTTCTTT.